These T cell receptor beta chains were read from a single sample in a study of T cells after yellow fever vaccination. TCRdb analysed the 5' RACE reads with MiXCR anew, one entry per CDR3 protein. The table shows hundreds of thousands of distinct CDR3 sequences, with roughly 17% occurring only once. Specimen: PBMCs, collected 4 to 5 days after the first yellow fever vaccination. The source is a man younger than 30 who received the YFV17D yellow fever vaccine. CDR3s include the opening cysteine and the closing phenylalanine or tryptophan. The order of the fields is CDR3 length, V gene, clone size, D gene, J gene, CDR3 protein, CDR3 DNA. The D gene is left open where the match is weak. Size is stated for part of the rows, as once, few or many counts, or as a class when the clone is expanded.

>17|TRBV12-3/TRBV12-4|.|.|TRBJ2-6
CASSLGTLGGGANVLTF
TGTGCCAGCAGTTTGGGGACTCTCGGGGGAGGGGCCAACGTCCTGACTTTC
>13|TRBV6-6|many|.|TRBJ1-5
CASSTGSVQPQHF
TGTGCCAGCAGTACAGGGTCGGTTCAGCCCCAGCATTTT
>19|TRBV6-5|few|TRBD1|TRBJ2-5
CASSYRDDYDREGEETQYF
TGTGCCAGCAGTTACCGAGACGACTACGACAGGGAAGGTGAAGAGACCCAGTACTTC
>14|TRBV12-3/TRBV12-4|.|.|TRBJ1-5
CASRQGSANQPQHF
TGTGCCAGCAGACAGGGTTCGGCAAATCAGCCCCAGCATTTT
>15|TRBV28|.|.|TRBJ2-1
CASSPQTVPRHEQFF
TGTGCCAGCAGTCCTCAGACAGTCCCAAGGCATGAGCAGTTCTTC
>15|TRBV6-1|few|.|TRBJ1-5
CASSSARDRYQPQHF
TGTGCCAGCAGCTCAGCCCGGGACCGGTATCAGCCCCAGCATTTT
>15|TRBV7-2|.|.|TRBJ2-5
CASSLHSLGEETQYF
TGTGCCAGCAGCTTACACTCTCTAGGGGAAGAGACCCAGTACTTC
>15|TRBV29-1|few|TRBD1|TRBJ1-2
CSVEPGQGMYYGYTF
TGCAGCGTTGAACCGGGACAGGGGATGTACTATGGCTACACCTTC
>13|TRBV27|few|.|TRBJ1-2
CASLAWGGNGYTF
TGTGCCAGCCTAGCGTGGGGGGGCAATGGCTACACCTTC
>16|TRBV5-1|.|.|TRBJ1-6
CASSFGGLRPNSPLHF
TGCGCCAGCAGCTTCGGTGGGCTCCGACCAAATTCACCCCTCCACTTT
>18|TRBV27|.|.|TRBJ1-4
CASSRKPFPGVPNEKLFF
TGTGCCAGCAGCCGAAAACCATTCCCGGGGGTTCCTAATGAAAAACTGTTTTTT
>15|TRBV6-5|.|TRBD2|TRBJ2-7
CASSYGTSGTHEQYF
TGTGCCAGCAGTTATGGGACTAGCGGGACTCACGAGCAGTACTTC
>12|TRBV5-4|.|TRBD1|TRBJ2-3
CASSLDRGTQYF
TGTGCCAGCAGCTTGGACAGGGGAACGCAGTATTTT
>16|TRBV10-3|few|.|TRBJ2-3
CAISDTTQTNTDTQYF
TGTGCCATCAGTGATACGACTCAAACAAACACAGATACGCAGTATTTT
>16|TRBV27|few|TRBD1|TRBJ1-1
CASSLSGQGFNTEAFF
TGTGCCAGCAGTTTATCAGGACAGGGATTCAACACTGAAGCTTTCTTT
>15|TRBV7-2|.|.|TRBJ2-7
CASSLRISGSYEQYF
TGTGCCAGCAGCTTAAGAATAAGCGGTTCCTACGAGCAGTACTTC
>10|TRBV13|.|.|TRBJ2-3
CASTETMQYF
TGTGCCAGCACCGAGACCATGCAGTATTTT
>15|TRBV2|.|TRBD2|TRBJ2-1
CASSQGLAGLLPQFF
TGTGCCAGCAGTCAGGGACTAGCGGGGCTTCTACCGCAGTTCTTC
>15|TRBV5-1|few|.|TRBJ2-1
CASSPPSGAYNEQFF
TGCGCCAGCAGCCCCCCTTCCGGGGCCTACAATGAGCAGTTCTTC
>14|TRBV7-9|.|TRBD1|TRBJ1-2
CASSSRQGGIGYTF
TGTGCCAGCAGCTCCCGACAGGGGGGGATCGGCTACACCTTC
>14|TRBV19|.|.|TRBJ2-4
CASSIPGHPGIQYF
TGTGCCAGTAGTATACCCGGACACCCGGGCATTCAGTACTTC
>13|TRBV6-5|.|TRBD1|TRBJ1-1
CASTWTGRLEAFF
TGTGCCAGCACTTGGACAGGGAGACTGGAAGCTTTCTTT